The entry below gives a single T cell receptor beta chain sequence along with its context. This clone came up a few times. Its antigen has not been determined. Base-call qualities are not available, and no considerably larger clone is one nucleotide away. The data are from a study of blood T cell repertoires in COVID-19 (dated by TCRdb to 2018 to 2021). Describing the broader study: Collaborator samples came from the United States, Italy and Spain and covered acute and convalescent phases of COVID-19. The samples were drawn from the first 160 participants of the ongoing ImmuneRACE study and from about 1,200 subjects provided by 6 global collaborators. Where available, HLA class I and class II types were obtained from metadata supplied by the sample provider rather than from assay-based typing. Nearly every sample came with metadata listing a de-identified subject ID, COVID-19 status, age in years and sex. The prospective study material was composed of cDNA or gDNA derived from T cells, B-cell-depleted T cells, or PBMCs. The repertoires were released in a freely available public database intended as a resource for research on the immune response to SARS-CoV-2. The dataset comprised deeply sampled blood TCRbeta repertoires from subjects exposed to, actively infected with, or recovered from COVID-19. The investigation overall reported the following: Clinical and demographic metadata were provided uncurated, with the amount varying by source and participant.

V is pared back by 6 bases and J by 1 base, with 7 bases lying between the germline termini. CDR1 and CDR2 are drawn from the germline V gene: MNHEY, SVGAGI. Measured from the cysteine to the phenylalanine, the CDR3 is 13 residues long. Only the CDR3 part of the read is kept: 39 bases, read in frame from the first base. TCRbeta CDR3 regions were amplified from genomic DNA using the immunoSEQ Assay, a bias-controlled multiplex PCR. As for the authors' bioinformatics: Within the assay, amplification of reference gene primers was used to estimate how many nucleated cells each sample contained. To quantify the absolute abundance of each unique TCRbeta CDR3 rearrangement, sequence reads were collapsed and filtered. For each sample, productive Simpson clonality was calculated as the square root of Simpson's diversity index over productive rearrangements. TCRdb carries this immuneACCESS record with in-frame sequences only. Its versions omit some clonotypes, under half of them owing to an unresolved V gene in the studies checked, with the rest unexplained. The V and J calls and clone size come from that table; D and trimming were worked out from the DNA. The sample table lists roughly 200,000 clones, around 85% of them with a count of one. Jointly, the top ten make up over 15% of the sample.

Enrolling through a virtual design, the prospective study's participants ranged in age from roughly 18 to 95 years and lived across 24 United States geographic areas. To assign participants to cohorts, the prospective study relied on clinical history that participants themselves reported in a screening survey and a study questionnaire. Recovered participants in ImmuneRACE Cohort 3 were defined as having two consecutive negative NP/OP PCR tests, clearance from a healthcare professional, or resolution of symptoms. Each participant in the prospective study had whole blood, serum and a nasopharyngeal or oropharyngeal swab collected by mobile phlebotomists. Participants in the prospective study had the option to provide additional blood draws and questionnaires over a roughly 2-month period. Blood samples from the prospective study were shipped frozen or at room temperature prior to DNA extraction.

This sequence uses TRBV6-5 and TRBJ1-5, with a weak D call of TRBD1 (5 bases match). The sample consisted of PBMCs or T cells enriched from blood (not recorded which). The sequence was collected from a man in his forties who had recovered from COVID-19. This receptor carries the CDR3 CASRRQSNQPQHF. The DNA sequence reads TGTGCCAGCAGAAGACAGAGCAATCAGCCCCAGCATTTT.